The 2 T cell receptor beta chains below all came from one sample that was sequenced in a study of blood T cells in healthy people across ages. Then a second PCR, running roughly 7 to 11 cycles, was carried out with a sample-barcoded 5' primer and a J-beta primer mix. TCRdb independently ran MiXCR on the 5' RACE reads; one entry per CDR3 protein. The data show hundreds of thousands of distinct CDR3 sequences, 58% seen once. Sequencing was performed on blood. The receptor set was obtained from a man aged 25-45 years in good health.

This clonotype was seen more than once but under ten times. The genes are TRBV5-1 and TRBJ2-5; 7 nucleotides align to TRBD1. The J call may be wrong; the DNA end is better matched by TRBJ2-7. This CDR3 spans 13 amino acids. CDR1 and CDR2 from the germline V gene are SGHRS and YFSETQ. The CDR3 DNA reads as TGCGCCAGCAGCTTTAGGACAGGTTACGAGCAGTACTTC. It translates to CASSFRTGYEQYF.

A few counts support this clonotype. The chain links TRBV20-1 to TRBJ2-5; D is unclear. The J call may be faulty, since TRBJ2-7 better matches the DNA end. The CDR3 contains 10 residues. Germline assignment: CDR1 DFQATT and CDR2 SNEGSKA (reference sequence). The CDR3 loop reads CSASGYEQYF. CDR3 bases: TGCAGTGCTAGTGGGTACGAGCAGTACTTC.